This record concerns one T cell receptor (beta chain) sequence. Which antigen it targets is not known. No clone much larger than this one lies a single base away; base qualities are absent. This specimen belongs to a study of cytotoxic CD8 clonotypes in ibrutinib-treated CLL (dated by TCRdb to the early 2020s). About the investigation overall: In this cohort, approximately 15 patients were treatment-naive and 11 to 12 were relapsed/refractory, while around 18 had unmutated IGHV. Cryopreserved peripheral blood mononuclear cells were obtained prior to treatment, at the time of response, and at either disease progression or sustained remission. Responses were partial in roughly 25 patients and complete in 2; after median around 65 months follow-up, around 15 stayed in remission and about twelve progressed. Patients were still on ibrutinib when every remission and progressive disease sample was collected. Samples at response were collected after a median of approximately twelve months of treatment, with a range of about 6 to 36 months. On average, each sample yielded roughly 260,000 productive templates and about 95,000 productive rearrangements. Of the 90 or so participants in the trial, roughly 26 had longitudinal samples available.

Explained via the paper, the time point label denotes: roughly 23 months on ibrutinib. For TCR beta library preparation, approximately 1.9 micrograms of genomic DNA was extracted from cryopreserved PBMCs. Longitudinal blood samples from CLL patients receiving ibrutinib monotherapy were subjected to high-throughput TCR beta sequencing. Patients were enrolled in a phase 2 open-label single-center ibrutinib monotherapy trial. Summary of the overall study and its limitations: Public clonotypes were rare and either contracted or stayed stable during treatment, and the rise in clonality at ibrutinib response reflected the expansion of private clonotypes. An increase in clonality was observed at ibrutinib response, with clonality remaining stable during sustained remission and falling back toward baseline at progression. Baseline clonality exceeded that of age-matched healthy donors and correlated strongly with circulating CD8+ T-cell counts. Sustained-remission and progressing patients did not have matched sampling times, and lymph node repertoires were not examined.

A MiSeq instrument was used for deep resolution sequencing, which targeted depths ranging from 1 in 1 million up to 1 in 200,000 T cells, with coverage averaging 10x for each clonotype. TCR beta libraries were generated with the immunoSEQ hsTCRB Kit. Turning to the authors' computational methods: ImmunoSEQ Data Assistant and ImmunoSEQ Analyzer were used for data analysis, and V, D and J genes were assigned according to IMGT definitions. Clonality, which ranges from 0 to 1, was calculated by subtracting the normalized Shannon entropy of productive rearrangement frequencies from one. Only overrepresented clonotypes making up at least 0.05% of the repertoire of each patient were included in the public clonotype analysis. About twelve repertoires from age-matched healthy donors, obtained from immuneACCESS, served as clonality controls. Imported from immuneACCESS, the table was reduced by TCRdb to in-frame sequences with V and J called. These copies leave out some clones; in studies compared against another copy, an unresolved V gene accounts for under half, and the cause of the remainder is not known. The V and J calls and the clone size are those of that table, but D and trimming were determined from the DNA. This sample is represented by 160,000 or so clones; 70% to 85% of them were singletons. The ten largest clones capture around 4.5% of the sample.

This sequence was found in a human donor with chronic lymphocytic leukemia. The sample here was PBMCs, taken after 24 months of ibrutinib treatment.

The CDR3 reads as follows: CASSPFRGLSGNTIYF. In nucleotides, the sequence is TGTGCCAGCAGCCCCTTCCGGGGGCTATCTGGAAACACCATATATTTT. The chain is encoded by TRBV5-6 joined to TRBJ1-3, with a tentative D gene TRBD1 over 6 matching bases. Per the germline V gene, SGHDT is the CDR1 and YYEEEE is the CDR2. The cysteine opens and the phenylalanine closes a CDR3 of 16 amino acids. Only CDR3 DNA remains: 48 bases, in frame from the first base. The junction shows trimming of 4 bases on V and 1 base on J, plus 15 bases between the germline ends.